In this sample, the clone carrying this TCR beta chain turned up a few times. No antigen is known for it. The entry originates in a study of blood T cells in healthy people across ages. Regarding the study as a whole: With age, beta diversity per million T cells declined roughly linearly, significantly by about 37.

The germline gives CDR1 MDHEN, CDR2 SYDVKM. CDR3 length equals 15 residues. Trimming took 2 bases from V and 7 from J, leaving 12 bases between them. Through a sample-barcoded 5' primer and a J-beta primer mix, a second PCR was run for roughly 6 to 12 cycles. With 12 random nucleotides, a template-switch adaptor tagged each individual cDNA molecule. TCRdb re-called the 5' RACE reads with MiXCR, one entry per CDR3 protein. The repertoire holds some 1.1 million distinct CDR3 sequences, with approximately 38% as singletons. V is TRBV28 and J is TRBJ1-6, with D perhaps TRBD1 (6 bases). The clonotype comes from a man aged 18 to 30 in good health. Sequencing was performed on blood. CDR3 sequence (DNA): TGTGCCAGCAGTTTACGGGGGCCCAAGAATTCACCCCTCCACTTT. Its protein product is CASSLRGPKNSPLHF.